This TCR beta chain was captured in a study of liver allograft versus peripheral blood T cells. Study-wide context: Transplanted-liver and recipient peripheral blood T cell receptor repertoires were compared.

Of note for this clonotype: Antigen unknown.

Findings and caveats of the study: Liver allograft and peripheral blood T cell receptor repertoires reportedly differed.

TCRdb recomputed calls from the reads with MiXCR, one row per CDR3 protein. Seen here are about 3,900 distinct CDR3 sequences, about 20% observed once, and the top ten hold approximately 4.1%. The receptor's source is a human patient who had a liver transplant. Some T cells may arise from the graft donor.

The CDR3 DNA reads as TGTGCCAGCAGAGGGACAGGGATCACTCAGTTCTTC. Translation: CASRGTGITQFF. The chain combines TRBV2 with TRBJ2-1, with 9 bases fitting TRBD1. J was trimmed by 13 bases and V by 6 bases; bases with no gene match: 7. This CDR3 is built from 12 residues. The germline V gene has CDR1 SNHLY and CDR2 FYNNEI.